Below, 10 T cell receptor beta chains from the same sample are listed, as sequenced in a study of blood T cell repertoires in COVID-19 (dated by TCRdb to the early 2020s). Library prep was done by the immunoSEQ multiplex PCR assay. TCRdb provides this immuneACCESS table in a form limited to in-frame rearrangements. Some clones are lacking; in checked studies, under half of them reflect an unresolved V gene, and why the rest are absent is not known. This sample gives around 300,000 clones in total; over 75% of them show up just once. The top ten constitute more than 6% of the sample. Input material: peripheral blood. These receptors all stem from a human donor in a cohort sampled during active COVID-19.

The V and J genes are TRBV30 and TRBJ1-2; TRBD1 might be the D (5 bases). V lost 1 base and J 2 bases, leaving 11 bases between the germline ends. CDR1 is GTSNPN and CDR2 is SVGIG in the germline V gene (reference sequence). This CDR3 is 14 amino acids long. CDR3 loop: CAWSEIAGNYGYTF. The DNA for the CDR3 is TGTGCCTGGAGTGAGATAGCAGGGAACTATGGCTACACCTTC. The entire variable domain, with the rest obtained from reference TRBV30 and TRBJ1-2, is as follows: SQTIHQWPATLVQPVGSPLSLECTVEGTSNPNLYWYRQAAGRGLQLLFYSVGIGQISSEVPQNLSASRPQDRQFILSSKKLLLSDSGFYLCAWSEIAGNYGYTFGSGTRLTVV.

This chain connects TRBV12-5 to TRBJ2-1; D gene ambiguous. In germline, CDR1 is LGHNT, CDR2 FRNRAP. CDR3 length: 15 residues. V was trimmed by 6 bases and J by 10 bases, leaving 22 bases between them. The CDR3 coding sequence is TGTGCTAGTGGCCCCGGTCCGAGACTCCCCAACGAGCAGTTCTTC. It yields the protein CASGPGPRLPNEQFF.

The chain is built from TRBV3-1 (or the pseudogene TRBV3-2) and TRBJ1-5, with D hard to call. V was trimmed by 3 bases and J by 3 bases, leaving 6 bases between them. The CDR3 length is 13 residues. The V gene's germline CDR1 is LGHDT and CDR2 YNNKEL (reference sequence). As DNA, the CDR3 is TGTGCCAGCAGCCAGGGCCACAATCAGCCCCAGCATTTT. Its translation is CASSQGHNQPQHF.

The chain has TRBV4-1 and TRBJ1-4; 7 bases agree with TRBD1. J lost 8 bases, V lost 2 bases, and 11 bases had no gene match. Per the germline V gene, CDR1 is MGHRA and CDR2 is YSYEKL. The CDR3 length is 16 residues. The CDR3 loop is CASSQSPSTGLEKLFF. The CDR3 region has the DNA TGCGCCAGCAGCCAAAGCCCCTCGACAGGGTTGGAAAAACTGTTTTTT.

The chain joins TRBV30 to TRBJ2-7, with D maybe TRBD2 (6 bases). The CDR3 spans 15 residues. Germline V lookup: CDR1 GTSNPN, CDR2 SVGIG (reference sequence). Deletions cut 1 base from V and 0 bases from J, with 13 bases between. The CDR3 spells CAWSGPRGSSYEQYF. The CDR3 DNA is TGTGCCTGGAGTGGACCGCGGGGAAGCTCCTACGAGCAGTACTTC.

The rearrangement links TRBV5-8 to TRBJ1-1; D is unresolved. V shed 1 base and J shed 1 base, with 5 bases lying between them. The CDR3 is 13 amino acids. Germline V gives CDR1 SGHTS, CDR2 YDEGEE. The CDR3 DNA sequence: TGTGCCAGCAGCTTGCGGGGGAACACTGAAGCTTTCTTT. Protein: CASSLRGNTEAFF.

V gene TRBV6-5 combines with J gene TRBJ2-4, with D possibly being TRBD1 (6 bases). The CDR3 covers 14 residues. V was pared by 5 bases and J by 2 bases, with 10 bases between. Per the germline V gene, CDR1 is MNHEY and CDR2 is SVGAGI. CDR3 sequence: CASSPGDTKNIQYF. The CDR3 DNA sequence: TGTGCCAGCAGTCCAGGGGATACCAAAAACATTCAGTACTTC.

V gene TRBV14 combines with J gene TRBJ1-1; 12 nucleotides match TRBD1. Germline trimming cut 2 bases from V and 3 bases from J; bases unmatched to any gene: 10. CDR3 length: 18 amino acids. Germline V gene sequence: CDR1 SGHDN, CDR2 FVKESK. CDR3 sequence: CASSQSRGQGARDTEAFF. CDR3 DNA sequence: TGTGCCAGCAGCCAAAGTAGGGGACAGGGGGCACGGGACACTGAAGCTTTCTTT.

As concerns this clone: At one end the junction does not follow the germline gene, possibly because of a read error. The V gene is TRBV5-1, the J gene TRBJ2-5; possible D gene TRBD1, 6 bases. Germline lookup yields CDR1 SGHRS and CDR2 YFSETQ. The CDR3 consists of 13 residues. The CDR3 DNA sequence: TGCGCCAGCAGCTTGAGGGGACAAGAGAGCCAGTACTTC. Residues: CASSLRGQESQYF.

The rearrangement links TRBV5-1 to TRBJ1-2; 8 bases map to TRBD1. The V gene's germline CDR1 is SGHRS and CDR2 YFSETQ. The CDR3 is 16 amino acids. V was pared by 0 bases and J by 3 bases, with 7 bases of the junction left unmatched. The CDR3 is CASSLGRGRKDYGYTF. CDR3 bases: TGCGCCAGCAGCTTGGGCAGGGGGCGTAAAGACTATGGCTACACCTTC.